The 8 T cell receptor beta chains listed next were all sequenced from one sample in a study of blood T cells in healthy people across ages. It was with a sample-barcoded 5' primer and a J-beta primer mix that a second PCR of about 6 to 12 cycles was run. MiXCR was run by TCRdb on the 5' RACE reads, yielding one entry per CDR3 protein. The data hold hundreds of thousands of distinct CDR3 sequences, with over 45% observed a single time. The sample comprised blood. Receptors originate from a woman aged 55-70 years in good health.

This chain connects TRBV29-1 to TRBJ1-1; no firm D call. The CDR3 extends over 15 amino acids. Germline assignment: CDR1 SQVTM and CDR2 ANQGSEA. Trimming stripped 7 bases from V and 4 bases from J, with 22 bases between. The CDR3 region has the DNA TGCAGCGCCCGAGGACCCGCGGGGAAGGGCACTGAAGCTTTCTTT. It specifies CSARGPAGKGTEAFF. The entire variable domain, with the rest obtained from reference TRBV29-1 and TRBJ1-1, is as follows: SAVISQKPSRDICQRGTSLTIQCQVDSQVTMMFWYRQQPGQSLTLIATANQGSEATYESGFVIDKFPISRPNLTFSTLTVSNMSPEDSSIYLCSARGPAGKGTEAFFGQGTRLTVV.

The rearrangement uses TRBV24-1 and TRBJ2-1; 7 bases map to TRBD1. Germline assignment: CDR1 KGHDR and CDR2 SFDVKD. The CDR3 is made up of 16 amino acids. After removal of 4 bases from V and 3 bases from J, the junction contained 8 bases not matched to a gene. The CDR3 DNA reads TGTGCCACCAGTGACCTAGGGGGACAGCGCTACAATGAGCAGTTCTTC. This encodes CATSDLGGQRYNEQFF.

V usage is TRBV11-2 and J usage is TRBJ2-1; 8 bases match TRBD2. Per germline, CDR1 SGHAT and CDR2 FQNNGV. The V gene end was trimmed by 5 bases and the J gene end by 12 bases; junction bases not matched to a gene: 15. This CDR3 spans 15 amino acids. The CDR3 bases are TGTGCCAGCAGCCCAAATAGGGCGGGAGGACTCGGGCAGTTCTTC. This sequence encodes CASSPNRAGGLGQFF.

Remarks on this clonotype: A much larger clone lies one base from this, so it may be a read error. The rearrangement uses TRBV7-9 and TRBJ2-1, with D perhaps matching TRBD2 (6 bases). The J call is doubtful: the DNA matches TRBJ2-7 better. From germline, CDR1 is SEHNR and CDR2 FQNEAQ (reference sequence). The CDR3 sequence is 16 residues long. CDR3 in amino acids: CASSPASAQTYNEQYF. CDR3 sequence (DNA): TGTGCCAGCAGCCCCGCTAGCGCCCAGACCTACAATGAGCAGTACTTC.

The chain has TRBV20-1 and TRBJ2-7, with TRBD2 matching over 10 bases. Germline V gene data show CDR1 as DFQATT and CDR2 as SNEGSKA (reference sequence). V was pared by 7 bases and J by 2 bases, with 5 bases of the junction left unmatched. This CDR3 spans 13 amino acids. The CDR3 spells CSVRLAGTYEQYF. The DNA for the CDR3 is TGCAGTGTCAGACTAGCGGGTACCTACGAGCAGTACTTC.

The chain joins TRBV4-3 to TRBJ2-3; TRBD2 matches 8 bases. The V gene's germline CDR1 is LGHNA and CDR2 YSLEER. The J segment lost 4 bases and the V segment lost 5 bases, leaving 5 bases of the junction unmatched. CDR3 length: 14 residues. Here the CDR3 reads CASSYGLAPDTQYF. CDR3 nucleotides: TGCGCCAGCAGCTATGGACTAGCACCAGATACGCAGTATTTT.

This clonotype was picked up one time. The rearrangement joins TRBV5-1 to TRBJ2-7, with D unclear. Germline CDR1 is SGHRS and CDR2 is YFSETQ. The CDR3 sequence is 16 residues long. Trimming left V 0 bases short and J 2 bases short, with 15 bases between. In DNA, the CDR3 is TGCGCCAGCAGCTTGGGACCTCGCGGCCAGCCCTACGAGCAGTACTTC. Protein sequence: CASSLGPRGQPYEQYF.

This clonotype was counted between two and nine times. The rearrangement joins TRBV6-2 or TRBV6-3 to TRBJ2-1, with D perhaps TRBD2 (5 bases). V dropped 2 bases and J dropped 1 base, with 12 bases sitting between them. Per germline, CDR1 MNHEY and CDR2 SVGEGT. CDR3 size: 16 residues. CDR3 region: CASSYGLSPSYNEQFF. CDR3 coding DNA: TGTGCCAGCAGTTACGGACTTTCCCCTTCCTACAATGAGCAGTTCTTC.